This TCR beta chain was captured in a study of blood T cells in healthy people across ages. A note on this clonotype: Its antigen is still unknown.

The ends lost 4 bases at V and 3 bases at J; junction bases unmatched: 6. Per germline, CDR1 SQVTM and CDR2 ANQGSEA. This CDR3 comprises 14 residues. Primers used in a second PCR of about 7 to 12 cycles were a sample-barcoded 5' primer and a J-beta primer mix. Researchers report that each sample yielded at least 2.5 million CDR3-containing paired-end reads. MiXCR, run by TCRdb on the 5' RACE reads, gives a single entry per CDR3 protein. The repertoire consists of 1,500,000 or so distinct CDR3 sequences, with roughly 60% occurring once and the leading ten covering about 6.3%. Findings and caveats of the study: The long-lived group displayed more naive CD4+ cells, plus higher diversity, than the aged donors did.

The TCR sequence derives from a young man in good health. Sequencing used blood. The J gene is TRBJ2-7, the V gene TRBV29-1; TRBD2 matches at 10 bases. CDR3 sequence (DNA): TGCAGCGTTGGAGGTCTAGCGGGGGACTACGAGCAGTACTTC. Amino acid sequence: CSVGGLAGDYEQYF.